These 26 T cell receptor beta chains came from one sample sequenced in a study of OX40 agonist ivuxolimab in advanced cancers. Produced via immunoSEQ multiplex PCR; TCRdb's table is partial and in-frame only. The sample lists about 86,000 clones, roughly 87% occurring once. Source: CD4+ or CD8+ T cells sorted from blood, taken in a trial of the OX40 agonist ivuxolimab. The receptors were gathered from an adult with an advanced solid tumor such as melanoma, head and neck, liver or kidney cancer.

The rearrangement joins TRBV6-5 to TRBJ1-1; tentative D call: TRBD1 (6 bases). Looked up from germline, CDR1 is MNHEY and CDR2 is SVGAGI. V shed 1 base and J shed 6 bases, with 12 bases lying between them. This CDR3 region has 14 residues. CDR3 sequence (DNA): TGTGCCAGCAGTTACTGGGGGCGCGGTGCTGAAGCTTTCTTT. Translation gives CASSYWGRGAEAFF.

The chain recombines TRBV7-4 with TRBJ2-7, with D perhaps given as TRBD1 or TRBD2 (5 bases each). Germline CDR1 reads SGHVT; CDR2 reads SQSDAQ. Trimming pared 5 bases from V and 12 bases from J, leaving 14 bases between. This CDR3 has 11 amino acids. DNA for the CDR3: TGTGCCAGCAGCCCTCGGGGACCTCGGTACTTC. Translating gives CASSPRGPRYF. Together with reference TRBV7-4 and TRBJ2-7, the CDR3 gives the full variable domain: GAGVSQSPRYKVAKRGRDVALRCDSISGHVTLYWYRQTLGQGSEVLTYSQSDAQRDKSGRPSGRFSAERPERSVSTLKIQRTEQGDSAVYLCASSPRGPRYFGPGTRLTVT.

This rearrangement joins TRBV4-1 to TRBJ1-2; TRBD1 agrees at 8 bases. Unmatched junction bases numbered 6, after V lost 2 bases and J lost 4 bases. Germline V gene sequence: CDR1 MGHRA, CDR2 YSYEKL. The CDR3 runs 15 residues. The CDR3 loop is CASSQHSGGGYGYTF. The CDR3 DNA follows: TGCGCCAGCAGCCAACATTCAGGGGGCGGCTATGGCTACACCTTC.

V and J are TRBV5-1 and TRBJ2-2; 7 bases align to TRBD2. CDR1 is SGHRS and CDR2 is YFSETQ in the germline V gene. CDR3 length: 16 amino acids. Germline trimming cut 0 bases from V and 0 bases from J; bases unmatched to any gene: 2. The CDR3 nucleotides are TGCGCCAGCAGCTTGGTGGGAGGGGCGAACACCGGGGAGCTGTTTTTT. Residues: CASSLVGGANTGELFF.

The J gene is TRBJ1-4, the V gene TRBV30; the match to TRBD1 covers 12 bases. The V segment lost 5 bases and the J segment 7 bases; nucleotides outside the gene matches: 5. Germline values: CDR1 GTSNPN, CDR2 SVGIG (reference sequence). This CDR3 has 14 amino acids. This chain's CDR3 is CAWGDRGLSEKLFF. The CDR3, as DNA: TGTGCCTGGGGGGACAGGGGGCTTAGTGAAAAACTGTTTTTT. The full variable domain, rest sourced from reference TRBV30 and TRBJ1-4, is SQTIHQWPATLVQPVGSPLSLECTVEGTSNPNLYWYRQAAGRGLQLLFYSVGIGQISSEVPQNLSASRPQDRQFILSSKKLLLSDSGFYLCAWGDRGLSEKLFFGSGTQLSVL.

The CDR3 loop reads CASKTGGNPHEQYF. The CDR3 nucleotides read TGTGCCAGCAAAACCGGAGGGAATCCCCACGAGCAGTACTTC. The V call is TRBV28, the J call TRBJ2-7; tentative D call: TRBD2 (6 bases). The CDR3 has 14 residues. Between the trimmed V and J ends, which lost 7 bases and 5 bases, there was a span of 18 bases. Germline V gives CDR1 MDHEN, CDR2 SYDVKM.

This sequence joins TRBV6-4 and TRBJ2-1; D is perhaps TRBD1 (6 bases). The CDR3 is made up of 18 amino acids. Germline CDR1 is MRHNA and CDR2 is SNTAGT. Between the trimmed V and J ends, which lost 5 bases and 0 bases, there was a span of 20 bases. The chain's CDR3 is CASSPLRTDRPSYNEQFF. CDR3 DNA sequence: TGTGCCAGCAGTCCTTTACGGACAGACCGTCCCTCCTACAATGAGCAGTTCTTC.

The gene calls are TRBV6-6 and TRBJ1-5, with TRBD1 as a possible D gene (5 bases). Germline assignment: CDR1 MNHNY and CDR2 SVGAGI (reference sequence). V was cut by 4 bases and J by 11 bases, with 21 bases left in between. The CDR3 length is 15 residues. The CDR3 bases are TGTGCCAGCAGTTTGGGGGGGGGTCGGGGAAAAACCCAGCATTTT. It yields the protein CASSLGGGRGKTQHF.

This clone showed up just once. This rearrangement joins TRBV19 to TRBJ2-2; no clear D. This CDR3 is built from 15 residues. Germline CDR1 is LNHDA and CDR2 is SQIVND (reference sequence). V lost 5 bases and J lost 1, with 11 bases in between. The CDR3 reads CASSPLAGNTGELFF. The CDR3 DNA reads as TGTGCCAGTAGTCCCCTGGCAGGGAACACCGGGGAGCTGTTTTTT. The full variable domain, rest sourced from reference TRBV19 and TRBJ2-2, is DGGITQSPKYLFRKEGQNVTLSCEQNLNHDAMYWYRQDPGQGLRLIYYSQIVNDFQKGDIAEGYSVSREKKESFPLTVTSAQKNPTAFYLCASSPLAGNTGELFFGEGSRLTVL.

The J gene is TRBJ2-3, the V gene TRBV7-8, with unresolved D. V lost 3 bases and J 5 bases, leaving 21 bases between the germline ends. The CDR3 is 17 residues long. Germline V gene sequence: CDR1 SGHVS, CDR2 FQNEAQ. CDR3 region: CASSFYYRDTSGDTQYF. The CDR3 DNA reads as TGTGCCAGCAGCTTTTATTACCGAGACACCAGTGGAGATACGCAGTATTTT. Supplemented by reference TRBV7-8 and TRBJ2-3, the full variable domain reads GAGVSQSPRYKVAKRGQDVALRCDPISGHVSLFWYQQALGQGPEFLTYFQNEAQLDKSGLPSDRFFAERPEGSVSTLKIQRTQQEDSAVYLCASSFYYRDTSGDTQYFGPGTRLTVL.

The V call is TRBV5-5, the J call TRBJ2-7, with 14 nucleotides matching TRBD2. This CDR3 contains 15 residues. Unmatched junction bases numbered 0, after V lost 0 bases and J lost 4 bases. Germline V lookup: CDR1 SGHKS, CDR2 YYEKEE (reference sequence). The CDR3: CASSLGLAGGYEQYF. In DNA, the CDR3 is TGTGCCAGCAGCTTGGGACTAGCGGGAGGGTACGAGCAGTACTTC.

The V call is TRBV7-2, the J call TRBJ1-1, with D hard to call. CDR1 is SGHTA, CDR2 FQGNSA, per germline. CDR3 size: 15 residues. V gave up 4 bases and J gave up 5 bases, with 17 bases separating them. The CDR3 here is CASSYNREGWTEAFF. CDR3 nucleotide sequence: TGTGCCAGCAGCTATAACCGGGAGGGTTGGACTGAAGCTTTCTTT. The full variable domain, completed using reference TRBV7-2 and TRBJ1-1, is GAGVSQSPSNKVTEKGKDVELRCDPISGHTALYWYRQSLGQGLEFLIYFQGNSAPDKSGLPSDRFSAERTGGSVSTLTIQRTQQEDSAVYLCASSYNREGWTEAFFGQGTRLTVV.

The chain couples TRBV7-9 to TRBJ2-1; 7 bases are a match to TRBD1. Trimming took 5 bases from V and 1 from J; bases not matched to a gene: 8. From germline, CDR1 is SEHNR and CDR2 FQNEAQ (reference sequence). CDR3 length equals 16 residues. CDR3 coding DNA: TGTGCCAGCAGCCACCTCCAGGGGGTGTCCTACAATGAGCAGTTCTTC. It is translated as CASSHLQGVSYNEQFF.

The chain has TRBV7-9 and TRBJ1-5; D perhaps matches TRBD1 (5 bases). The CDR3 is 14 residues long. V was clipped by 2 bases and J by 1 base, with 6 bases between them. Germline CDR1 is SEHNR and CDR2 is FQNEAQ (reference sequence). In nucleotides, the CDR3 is TGTGCCAGCAGCTTACAGGGAAGCAATCAGCCCCAGCATTTT. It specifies CASSLQGSNQPQHF.

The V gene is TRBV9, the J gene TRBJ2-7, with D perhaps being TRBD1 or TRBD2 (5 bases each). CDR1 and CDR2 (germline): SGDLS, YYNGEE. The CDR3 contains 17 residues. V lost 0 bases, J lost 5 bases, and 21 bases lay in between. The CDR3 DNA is TGTGCCAGCAGCGTAGAGGGGAAGGGGAGTCTACGGGACGAGCAGTACTTC. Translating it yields CASSVEGKGSLRDEQYF. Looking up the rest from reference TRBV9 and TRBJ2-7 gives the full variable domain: DSGVTQTPKHLITATGQRVTLRCSPRSGDLSVYWYQQSLDQGLQFLIQYYNGEERAKGNILERFSAQQFPDLHSELNLSSLELGDSALYFCASSVEGKGSLRDEQYFGPGTRLTVT.

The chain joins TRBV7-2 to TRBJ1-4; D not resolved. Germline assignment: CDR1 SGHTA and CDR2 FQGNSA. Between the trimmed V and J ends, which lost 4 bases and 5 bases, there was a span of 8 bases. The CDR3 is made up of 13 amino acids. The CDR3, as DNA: TGTGCCAGCAGCTCCGGACGGAATGAAAAACTGTTTTTT. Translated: CASSSGRNEKLFF. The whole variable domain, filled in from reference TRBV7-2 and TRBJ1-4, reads GAGVSQSPSNKVTEKGKDVELRCDPISGHTALYWYRQSLGQGLEFLIYFQGNSAPDKSGLPSDRFSAERTGGSVSTLTIQRTQQEDSAVYLCASSSGRNEKLFFGSGTQLSVL.

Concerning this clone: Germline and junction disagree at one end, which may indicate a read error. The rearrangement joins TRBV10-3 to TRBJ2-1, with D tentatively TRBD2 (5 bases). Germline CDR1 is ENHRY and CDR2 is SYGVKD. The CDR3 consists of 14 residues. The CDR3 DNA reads TGTGCCATCAGTGCCTTGACTGATTTCGGGGAGCAGCTCTTC. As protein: CAISALTDFGEQLF.

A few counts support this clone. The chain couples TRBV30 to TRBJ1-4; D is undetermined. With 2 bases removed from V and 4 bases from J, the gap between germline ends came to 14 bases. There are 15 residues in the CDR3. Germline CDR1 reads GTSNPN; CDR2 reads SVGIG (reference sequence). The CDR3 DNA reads TGTGCCTGGAGTCGGGAACTACTGAGTAATGAAAAACTGTTTTTT. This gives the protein CAWSRELLSNEKLFF.

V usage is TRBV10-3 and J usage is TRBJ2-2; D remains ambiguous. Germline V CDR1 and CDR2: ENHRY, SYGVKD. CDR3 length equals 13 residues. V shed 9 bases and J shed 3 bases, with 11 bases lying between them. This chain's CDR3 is CAISGGDTGELFF. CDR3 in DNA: TGTGCCATTTCGGGCGGAGACACCGGGGAGCTGTTTTTT.

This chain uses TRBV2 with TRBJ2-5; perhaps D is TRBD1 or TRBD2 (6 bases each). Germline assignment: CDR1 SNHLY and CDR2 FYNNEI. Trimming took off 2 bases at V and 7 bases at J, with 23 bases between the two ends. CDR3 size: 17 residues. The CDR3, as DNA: TGTGCCAGCAGTGAAAGAGGGGGGACCACTATGAGTTTGACCCAGTACTTC. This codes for CASSERGGTTMSLTQYF.

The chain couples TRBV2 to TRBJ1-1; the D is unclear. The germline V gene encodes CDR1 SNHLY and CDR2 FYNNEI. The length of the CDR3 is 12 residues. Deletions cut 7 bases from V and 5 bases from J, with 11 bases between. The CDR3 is CASKSPGTEAFF. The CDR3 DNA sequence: TGTGCCAGCAAGTCCCCTGGAACTGAAGCTTTCTTT.

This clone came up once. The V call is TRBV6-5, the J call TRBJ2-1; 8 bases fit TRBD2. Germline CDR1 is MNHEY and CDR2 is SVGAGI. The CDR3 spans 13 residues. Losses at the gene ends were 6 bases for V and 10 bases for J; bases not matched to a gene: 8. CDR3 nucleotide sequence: TGTGCCAGCAGCTCAAGGACTAGCCGGGAGCAGTTCTTC. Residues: CASSSRTSREQFF.

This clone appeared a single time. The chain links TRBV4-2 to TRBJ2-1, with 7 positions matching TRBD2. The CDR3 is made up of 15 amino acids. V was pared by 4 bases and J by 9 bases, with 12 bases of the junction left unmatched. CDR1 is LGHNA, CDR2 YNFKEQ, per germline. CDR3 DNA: TGTGCCAGCAGCCTTACGGGCGGGAGTAGTTCTGAGCAGTTCTTC. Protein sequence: CASSLTGGSSSEQFF.

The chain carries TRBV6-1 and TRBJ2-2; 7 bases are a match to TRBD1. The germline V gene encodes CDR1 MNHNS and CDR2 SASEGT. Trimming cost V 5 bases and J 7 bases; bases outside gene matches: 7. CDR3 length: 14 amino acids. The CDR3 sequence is CASSLRQGYGELFF. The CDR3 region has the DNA TGTGCCAGCAGTTTGCGACAGGGCTACGGGGAGCTGTTTTTT.

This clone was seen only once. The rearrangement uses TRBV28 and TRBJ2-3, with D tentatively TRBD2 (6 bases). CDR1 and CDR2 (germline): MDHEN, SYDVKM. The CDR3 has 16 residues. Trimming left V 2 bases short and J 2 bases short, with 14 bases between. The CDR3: CASSLGGLTVTDTQYF. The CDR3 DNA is TGTGCCAGCAGTTTAGGAGGGCTGACTGTCACAGATACGCAGTATTTT. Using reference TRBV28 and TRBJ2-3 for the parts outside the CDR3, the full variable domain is DVKVTQSSRYLVKRTGEKVFLECVQDMDHENMFWYRQDPGLGLRLIYFSYDVKMKEKGDIPEGYSVSREKKERFSLILESASTNQTSMYLCASSLGGLTVTDTQYFGPGTRLTVL.

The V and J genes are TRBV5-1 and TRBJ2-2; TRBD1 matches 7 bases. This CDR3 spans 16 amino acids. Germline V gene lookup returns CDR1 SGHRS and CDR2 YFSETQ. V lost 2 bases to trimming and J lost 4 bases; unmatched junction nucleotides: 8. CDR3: CASSLTGTDITGELFF. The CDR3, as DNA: TGCGCCAGCAGCTTAACCGGGACAGATATCACCGGGGAGCTGTTTTTT.